The T cell receptor (beta chain) under discussion was sequenced for a study of shared clonotypes between healthy human individuals. Free of recent acute infections or vaccinations, the donors were healthy HIV-negative adults. Assay used: immunoSEQ multiplex PCR; TCRdb lists only in-frame clones, some missing. The sample contains 1.6 million or so clones, around 97% of which appear only once. General study results and limits: Represented genetic and exposure-history diversity was restricted by having few donors.

As for this clone: Its cognate antigen is unknown.

The CDR3 totals 14 residues. The V end lost 5 bases, the J end lost 2 bases, and 13 bases lay between the germline ends. Germline V gene data show CDR1 as SGHVS and CDR2 as FQNEAQ. The receptor comes from a man aged 25 to 40 in good health. The sequenced sample was naive CD4+ T cells sorted from blood. The subset: CD45RA+ positively selected. V usage is TRBV7-8 and J usage is TRBJ2-7; TRBD1 is a possible D gene (5 bases). CDR3 sequence (DNA): TGTGCCAGCAGCCTTGACAGACCGACCTACGAGCAGTACTTC. Translation gives CASSLDRPTYEQYF.